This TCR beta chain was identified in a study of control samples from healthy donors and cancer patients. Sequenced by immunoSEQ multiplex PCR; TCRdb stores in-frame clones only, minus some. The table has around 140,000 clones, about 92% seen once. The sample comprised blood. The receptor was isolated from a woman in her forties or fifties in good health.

As DNA, the CDR3 is TGCGCCAGCAGCTTGGGACTAGCGGGAGGTTTGGAGACCCAGTACTTC. This codes for CASSLGLAGGLETQYF. The chain joins TRBV5-1 to TRBJ2-5, with 13 bases that match TRBD2. This CDR3 has 16 amino acids. Losses at the gene ends were 0 bases for V and 5 bases for J; bases not matched to a gene: 4. In germline, CDR1 is SGHRS, CDR2 YFSETQ.